Presented here are 4 T cell receptor beta chains from one specimen sequenced in a study of T cells in Graves' hyperthyroidism and ophthalmopathy (dated by TCRdb to between 2018 and 2021). Library creation used multiplex PCR. Sequencing took place on an Illumina HiSeq 2000. Amplification of TCR beta CDR3 regions was carried out from RNA transcripts. For the first round of RT-PCR on the TCR CDR3, the HTBI primer set was used together with the Qiagen OneStep RT-PCR kit. The public reads were run again by TCRdb, first through fastp at Q25 and then through MiXCR, and only productive beta chains were kept. Rows are unified per CDR3 protein, each entry keeping the most common DNA and genes. This sample is represented by fewer than 700,000 distinct CDR3 sequences; around 16% of them were singletons. The ten top clones hold 3.5% to 4% of the sample. Input material: blood. The receptors derive from a woman in her twenties or thirties with Graves' hyperthyroidism.

The chain's CDR3 is CASSEVQLAEQYF. The CDR3 DNA reads as TGCGCCAGCAGCGAAGTCCAGTTGGCCGAGCAGTACTTC. The chain has TRBV5-1 and TRBJ2-7, with D hard to call. The CDR3 loop spans 13 amino acids. Germline V gives CDR1 SGHRS, CDR2 YFSETQ. Trimming removed 4 bases from V and 6 bases from J, with 14 bases in between.

In its sample, this clonotype was seen a few times. The rearrangement uses TRBV11-2 and TRBJ1-1; D ambiguous. CDR1 is SGHAT, CDR2 FQNNGV, per germline. V lost 3 bases and J 0 bases, leaving 8 bases between the germline ends. There are 14 residues in the CDR3. CDR3 sequence (DNA): TGTGCCAGCAGCTTGAACACTTTGAACACTGAAGCTTTCTTT. Residues: CASSLNTLNTEAFF.

The rearrangement links TRBV11-3 to TRBJ1-2; 7 bases are shared with TRBD1. The length of the CDR3 is 13 residues. CDR1 is SGHNT, CDR2 YENEEA, per germline. V shed 5 bases, J shed 3 bases, and the junction held 3 bases outside the gene matches. CDR3: CASSTTGHYGYTF. Written as DNA, the CDR3 is TGTGCCAGCAGCACGACAGGGCACTATGGCTACACCTTC.

This clonotype has ten or more counts. The chain joins TRBV11-3 to TRBJ1-1; 8 nucleotides agree with TRBD1. J was trimmed by 6 bases and V by 6 bases; bases with no gene match: 9. Germline-derived CDR1 and CDR2 are SGHNT and YENEEA. This CDR3 contains 14 residues. CDR3 sequence reads: CASSRRGRSAEAFF. The CDR3 coding sequence is TGTGCCAGCAGTCGCAGGGGGCGCTCGGCTGAAGCTTTCTTT. Based on the CDR3 plus reference TRBV11-3 and TRBJ1-1, the full variable domain is EAGVVQSPRYKIIEKKQPVAFWCNPISGHNTLYWYLQNLGQGPELLIRYENEEAVDDSQLPKDRFSAERLKGVDSTLKIQPAELGDSAVYLCASSRRGRSAEAFFGQGTRLTVV.